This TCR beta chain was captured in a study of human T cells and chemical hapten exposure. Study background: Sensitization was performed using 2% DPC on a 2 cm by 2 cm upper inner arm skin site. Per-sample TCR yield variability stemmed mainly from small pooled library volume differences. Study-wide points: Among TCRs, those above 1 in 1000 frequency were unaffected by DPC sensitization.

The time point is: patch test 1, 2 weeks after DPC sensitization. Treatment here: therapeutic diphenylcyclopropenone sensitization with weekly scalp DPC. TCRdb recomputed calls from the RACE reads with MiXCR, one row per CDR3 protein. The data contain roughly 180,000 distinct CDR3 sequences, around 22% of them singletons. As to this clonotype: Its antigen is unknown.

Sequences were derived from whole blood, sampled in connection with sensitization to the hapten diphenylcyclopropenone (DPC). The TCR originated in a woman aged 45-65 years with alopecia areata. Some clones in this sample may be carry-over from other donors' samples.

This CDR3 is CSVGDPGTTGTQYF. In DNA, the CDR3 is TGCAGCGTTGGGGACCCGGGGACCACTGGAACCCAGTACTTC. This chain uses TRBV29-1 with TRBJ2-5; D tentatively reads TRBD1 or TRBD2 (5 bases each). The germline CDR1 and CDR2 sequences are SQVTM and ANQGSEA. The CDR3 has 14 amino acids. The ends were cut back, 4 bases at V and 8 bases at J, with 20 bases in the middle.